The next 4 T cell receptor beta chains were all read from a single sample in a study of shared clonotypes between healthy human individuals. Produced via immunoSEQ multiplex PCR; TCRdb's table is partial and in-frame only. The table includes roughly 640,000 clones, around 97% detected once. Sequenced input: naive CD4+ T cells sorted from blood. Subset defined: CD45RA+ positively selected. The receptors derive from a woman aged 25-40 years in good health.

The rearrangement joins TRBV5-4 to TRBJ2-7; 8 bases agree with TRBD1. CDR1 is SGHNT and CDR2 is YYREEE in the germline V gene (reference sequence). V was clipped by 4 bases and J by 0 bases; unmatched bases: 6. This CDR3 is built from 15 residues. CDR3 sequence reads: CASSLPGQASYEQYF. For the CDR3, the DNA is TGTGCCAGCAGCCTACCGGGACAGGCCTCCTACGAGCAGTACTTC.

This rearrangement joins TRBV28 to TRBJ1-2; D is ambiguous. V shed 9 bases and J shed 7 bases, with 21 bases lying between them. CDR3 length: 14 residues. The germline gives CDR1 MDHEN, CDR2 SYDVKM. The CDR3 region is CASRPDGLWGGYTF. The CDR3 DNA is TGTGCCAGTAGACCCGACGGATTATGGGGTGGCTACACCTTC.

Concerning this clone: The sample holds other DNA sequences that translate to the same CDR3. The V and J genes are TRBV5-1 and TRBJ2-7; a weak D match, TRBD1 (6 bases). The germline CDR1 and CDR2 sequences are SGHRS and YFSETQ. The ends were cut back, 0 bases at V and 2 bases at J, with 9 bases in the middle. CDR3 length: 14 residues. CDR3 bases: TGCGCCAGCAGCTTGGGGACAGCCCCCTACGAGCAGTACTTC. Translation gives CASSLGTAPYEQYF.

The rearrangement uses TRBV7-9 and TRBJ2-3, with D possibly TRBD2 on 6 matching bases. The germline V and J ends were trimmed by 11 bases and 0 bases, with 18 bases remaining between them. CDR1 SEHNR and CDR2 FQNEAQ come from the germline V gene (reference sequence). The CDR3 runs to 15 residues. The CDR3 protein is CARDRWEESTDTQYF. The CDR3 DNA is TGTGCCCGGGATAGATGGGAGGAAAGCACAGATACGCAGTATTTT.